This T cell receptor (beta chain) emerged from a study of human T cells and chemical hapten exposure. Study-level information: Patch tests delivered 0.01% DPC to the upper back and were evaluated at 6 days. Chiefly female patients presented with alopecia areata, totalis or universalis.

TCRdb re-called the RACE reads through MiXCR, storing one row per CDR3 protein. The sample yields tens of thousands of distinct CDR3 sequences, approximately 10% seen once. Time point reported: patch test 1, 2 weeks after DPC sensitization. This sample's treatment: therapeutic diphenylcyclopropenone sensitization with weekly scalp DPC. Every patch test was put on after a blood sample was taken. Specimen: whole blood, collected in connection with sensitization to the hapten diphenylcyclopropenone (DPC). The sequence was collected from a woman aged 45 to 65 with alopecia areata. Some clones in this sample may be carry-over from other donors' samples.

For the CDR3, the DNA is TGCAGCGTTCAGGTGGGAGGGAGCACAGATACGCAGTATTTT. This codes for CSVQVGGSTDTQYF. The rearrangement uses TRBV29-1 and TRBJ2-3; 7 bases line up with TRBD2. Germline assignment: CDR1 SQVTM and CDR2 ANQGSEA. The CDR3 is 14 residues long. V lost 5 bases and J lost 0; bases outside the gene matches: 5.